This T cell receptor beta chain was sequenced for a study of vaccination and CD4 T cells after COVID-19. A note on this clonotype: Its target is unknown.

The treatment denotes: 10-day PBMC culture with coronavirus spike peptide pools or control peptides (ViraFEST assay). Peptide-pool expansion of antigen-specific T cells preceded TCR sequencing in ViraFEST. Wells that each held a few million PBMCs were cultured with 9 to 10 IU/ml IL-2 and approximately 9 ug/ml peptide pools. CD4+ T cells that had been cultured provided DNA sequenced with the Oncomine TCR Beta short-read assay. One entry per CDR3 protein results from TCRdb running MiXCR on the PCR reads. The table has 15,000 to 20,000 distinct CDR3 sequences, 57% seen once; the top ten hold just under 9.5%. The TCR sequence derives from a human donor who had recovered from COVID-19. The sequenced sample consisted of CD4+ T cells from blood, cultured in vitro.

This CDR3 reads CSARDRRGAAKNIQYF. The CDR3, as DNA: TGCAGTGCTAGAGATCGTCGGGGGGCGGCCAAAAACATTCAGTACTTC. This chain joins TRBV20-1 and TRBJ2-4; D is possibly TRBD2 (7 bases). The V gene's germline CDR1 is DFQATT and CDR2 SNEGSKA (reference sequence). Trimming shortened V by 0 bases and J by 1 base, and 13 bases separated the two germline ends. The CDR3 covers 16 residues.